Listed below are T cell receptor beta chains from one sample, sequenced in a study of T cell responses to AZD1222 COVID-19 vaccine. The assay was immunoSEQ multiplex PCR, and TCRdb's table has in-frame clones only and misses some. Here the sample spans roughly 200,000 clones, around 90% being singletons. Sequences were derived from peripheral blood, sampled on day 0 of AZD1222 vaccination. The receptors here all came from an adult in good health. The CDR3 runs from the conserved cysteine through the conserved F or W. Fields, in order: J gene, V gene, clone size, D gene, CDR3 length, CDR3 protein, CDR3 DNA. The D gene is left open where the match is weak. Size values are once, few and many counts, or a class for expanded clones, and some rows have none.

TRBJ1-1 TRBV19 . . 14 CASRGPQVVTEAFF TGTGCCAGTAGGGGACCTCAGGTGGTCACTGAAGCTTTCTTT
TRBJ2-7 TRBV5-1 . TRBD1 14 CASSTGQGVGEQYF TGCGCCAGCAGCACCGGACAGGGGGTGGGCGAGCAGTACTTC
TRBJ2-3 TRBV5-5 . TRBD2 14 CASSLRGGTDTQYF TGTGCCAGCAGCTTGCGGGGGGGCACAGATACGCAGTATTTT
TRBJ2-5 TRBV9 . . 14 CASSVGLGGETQYF TGTGCCAGCAGCGTAGGCTTAGGGGGAGAGACCCAGTACTTC
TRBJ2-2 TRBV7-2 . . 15 CASSLGDRYTGELFF TGTGCCAGCAGCTTAGGAGACAGGTACACCGGGGAGCTGTTTTTT
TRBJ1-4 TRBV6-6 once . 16 CASSYGGLGTNEKLFF TGTGCCAGCAGTTACGGGGGGCTCGGAACTAATGAAAAACTGTTTTTT
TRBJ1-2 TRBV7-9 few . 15 CASSLLIGPEIGYTF TGTGCCAGCAGCTTACTTATAGGCCCGGAGATTGGCTACACCTTC
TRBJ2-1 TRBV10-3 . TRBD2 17 CAISESSGLGSYNEQFF TGTGCCATCAGTGAGTCGTCGGGACTAGGTTCCTACAATGAGCAGTTCTTC
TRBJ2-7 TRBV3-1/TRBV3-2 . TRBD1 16 CASSQGGQVSSYEQYF TGTGCCAGCAGCCAAGGGGGACAGGTGAGCTCCTACGAGCAGTACTTC
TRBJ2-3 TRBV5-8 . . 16 CASSPGQRGPTDTQYF TGTGCCAGCAGCCCAGGACAGAGAGGCCCCACAGATACGCAGTATTTT
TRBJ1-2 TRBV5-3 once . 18 CARSQHRNYPRPSYGYTF TGTGCCAGAAGCCAACACCGCAACTATCCCCGGCCCTCCTATGGCTACACCTTC
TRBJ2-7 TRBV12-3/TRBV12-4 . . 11 CASSRGYEQYF TGTGCCAGCAGTCGGGGTTACGAGCAGTACTTC
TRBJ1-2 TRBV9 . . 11 CASRVGYGYTF TGTGCCAGCAGAGTAGGGTATGGCTACACCTTC
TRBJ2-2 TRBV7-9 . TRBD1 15 CASSPGDRGAGELFF TGTGCCAGCAGCCCAGGGGACAGGGGTGCCGGGGAGCTGTTTTTT
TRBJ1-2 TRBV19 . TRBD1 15 CASMDDRATNYGYTF TGTGCCAGTATGGACGACAGGGCTACTAACTATGGCTACACCTTC
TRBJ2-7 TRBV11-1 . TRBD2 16 CASSFRGGLRVYEQYF TGTGCCAGCAGCTTCCGCGGGGGGCTCCGTGTCTACGAGCAGTACTTC
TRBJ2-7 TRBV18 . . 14 CASSPSAGSSEQYF TGTGCCAGCTCACCATCGGCAGGGAGTAGCGAGCAGTACTTC
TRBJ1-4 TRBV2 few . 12 CASRPGAQELFF TGTGCCAGTCGACCTGGGGCACAGGAACTGTTTTTT
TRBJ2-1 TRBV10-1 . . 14 CATKGGSSYNEQFF TGCGCCACAAAGGGGGGGAGCTCCTACAATGAGCAGTTCTTC
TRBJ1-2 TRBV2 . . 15 CASSGTGGRENGYTF TGTGCCAGCAGTGGTACGGGGGGGCGGGAGAATGGCTACACCTTC
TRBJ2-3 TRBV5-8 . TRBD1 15 CASGDRGRGADTQYF TGTGCCAGCGGCGACAGGGGGCGAGGAGCAGATACGCAGTATTTT
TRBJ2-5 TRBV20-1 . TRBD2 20 CSASAPLASGGLLQGETQYF TGCAGTGCTAGTGCACCATTGGCTAGCGGGGGGCTCCTCCAAGGGGAGACCCAGTACTTC
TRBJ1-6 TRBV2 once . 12 CASKGPTPPLHF TGTGCCTCAAAGGGGCCGACTCCACCCCTCCACTTT
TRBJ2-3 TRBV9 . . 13 CASSVGAPDTQYF TGTGCCAGCAGCGTAGGAGCCCCAGATACGCAGTATTTT
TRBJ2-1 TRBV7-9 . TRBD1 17 CASSLGALGGLYNEQFF TGTGCCAGCAGCTTAGGAGCGTTAGGGGGCTTGTACAATGAGCAGTTCTTC
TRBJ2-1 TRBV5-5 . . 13 CASSFGADNEQFF TGTGCCAGCAGCTTTGGGGCCGACAATGAGCAGTTCTTC
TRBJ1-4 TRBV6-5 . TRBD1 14 CASSRTGRDEKLFF TGTGCCAGCAGTCGGACAGGGAGAGACGAAAAACTGTTTTTT
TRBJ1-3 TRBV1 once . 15 CTSSRATGGGNTIYF TGCACCAGCAGCCGGGCGACAGGAGGAGGAAACACCATATATTTT